The 31 T cell receptor beta chains below all came from one sample that was sequenced in a study of blood T cell repertoires in COVID-19. The method was immunoSEQ multiplex PCR; TCRdb's version includes in-frame clones alone and lacks a portion of them. The data hold a few hundred thousand clones, with 87% observed a single time. The sample consisted of peripheral blood. All receptors come from a man aged 40-49 years with active or convalescent COVID-19.

The chain combines TRBV6-5 with TRBJ1-6; tentatively, D is TRBD1 (5 bases). Trimming pared 0 bases from V and 10 bases from J, leaving 13 bases between. Per germline, CDR1 MNHEY and CDR2 SVGAGI. The CDR3 is 15 amino acids. CDR3: CASSYSGGIWSPLHF. The CDR3 DNA reads TGTGCCAGCAGTTACTCGGGGGGAATCTGGTCACCCCTCCACTTT.

The rearrangement joins TRBV6-1 to TRBJ2-1, with 10 bases aligning to TRBD1. The CDR3 totals 15 residues. With V trimmed by 2 bases and J by 6 bases, 4 bases remained unmatched. Germline V gene lookup returns CDR1 MNHNS and CDR2 SASEGT. The CDR3 nucleotides are TGTGCCAGCAGTGAACCCGGGACAGGGGTCAATGAGCAGTTCTTC. This translates into CASSEPGTGVNEQFF.

The rearrangement joins TRBV6-4 to TRBJ2-3; TRBD2 agrees at 12 bases. Germline loops: CDR1 MRHNA, CDR2 SNTAGT. The CDR3 runs 15 residues. Germline trimming cut 4 bases from V and 2 bases from J; bases unmatched to any gene: 1. DNA for the CDR3: TGTGCCAGCAGTGGACTAGCGGGAGCCACAGATACGCAGTATTTT. This codes for CASSGLAGATDTQYF.

This clone was seen more than once but under ten times. The chain has TRBV11-2 and TRBJ2-1; D perhaps matches TRBD2 (5 bases). V was cut by 1 base and J by 5 bases, with 6 bases left in between. Germline V gene sequence: CDR1 SGHAT, CDR2 FQNNGV. This CDR3 has 13 amino acids. The CDR3 sequence is CASSLARDNEQFF. Written as DNA, the CDR3 is TGTGCCAGCAGCTTAGCGAGGGACAATGAGCAGTTCTTC.

Note on this clone: Other DNA sequences within the sample encode an identical CDR3. The chain has TRBV28 and TRBJ1-2; D is possibly TRBD1 (5 bases). This CDR3 region has 13 residues. Germline CDR1 and CDR2: MDHEN and SYDVKM. Trimming removed 2 bases from V and 7 bases from J, with 11 bases in between. The CDR3 sequence is CASSLGQGGGYTF. Written as DNA, the CDR3 is TGTGCCAGCAGTTTAGGGCAGGGAGGTGGCTACACCTTC.

The count of this clone is one. This chain joins TRBV19 and TRBJ1-6, with D possibly TRBD1 on 6 matching bases. The CDR3 consists of 15 residues. The germline V gene has CDR1 LNHDA and CDR2 SQIVND (reference sequence). V was clipped by 4 bases and J by 0 bases, with 7 bases between them. The CDR3 sequence: CASSKDSSYNSPLHF. CDR3 bases: TGTGCCAGTAGTAAGGACAGCTCCTATAATTCACCCCTCCACTTT.

The V gene is TRBV28, the J gene TRBJ1-2; 9 bases fit TRBD1. Germline trimming cut 4 bases from V and 8 bases from J; bases unmatched to any gene: 5. This CDR3 spans 13 amino acids. From germline, CDR1 is MDHEN and CDR2 SYDVKM. The CDR3 bases are TGTGCCAGCAGTTGGGGACAGGGAGGGGGCTACACCTTC. It codes for CASSWGQGGGYTF.

This chain connects TRBV12-3 or TRBV12-4 to TRBJ1-1, with 9 bases matching TRBD1. The J segment lost 9 bases and the V segment lost 7 bases, leaving 3 bases of the junction unmatched. This CDR3 is 11 amino acids long. The CDR3, as DNA: TGTGCCAGCATTGGGACAGGGAAAGCTTTCTTT. Protein: CASIGTGKAFF.

The V call is TRBV20-1, the J call TRBJ1-1; D might be TRBD1 (5 bases). The germline V gene encodes CDR1 DFQATT and CDR2 SNEGSKA (reference sequence). Deletions cut 6 bases from V and 8 bases from J, with 13 bases between. The CDR3 contains 11 residues. The CDR3, as DNA: TGCAGTGCCCCGCGCGCAGGGGAAGCTTTCTTT. Protein product: CSAPRAGEAFF.

This rearrangement joins TRBV27 to TRBJ2-7, with D unclear. Germline CDR1 reads MNHEY; CDR2 reads SMNVEV (reference sequence). Trimming cost V 0 bases and J 3 bases, with 12 bases left between them. The CDR3 has 15 residues. This chain's CDR3 is CASSLSIIDFYEQYF. CDR3 bases: TGTGCCAGCAGTTTATCAATTATAGACTTCTACGAGCAGTACTTC.

J is TRBJ2-6 and V is TRBV5-4, with a possible D match to TRBD1 (6 bases). Trimming left V 4 bases short and J 0 bases short, with 14 bases between. Germline loops: CDR1 SGHNT, CDR2 YYREEE (reference sequence). This CDR3 is built from 17 residues. The CDR3 loop reads CASSRRQDYSGANVLTF. In DNA, the CDR3 is TGTGCCAGCAGCCGTAGACAGGATTACTCTGGGGCCAACGTCCTGACTTTC.

V is TRBV27 and J is TRBJ1-6; the D is unclear. Trimming took 5 bases from V and 3 from J, leaving 8 bases between them. The CDR3 loop spans 14 amino acids. In germline, CDR1 is MNHEY, CDR2 SMNVEV (reference sequence). CDR3: CASSQTDYNSPLHF. The DNA for the CDR3 is TGTGCCAGCAGTCAAACAGACTATAATTCACCCCTCCACTTT.

V usage is TRBV5-1 and J usage is TRBJ2-1; 7 bases line up with TRBD2. Losses at the gene ends were 2 bases for V and 9 bases for J; bases not matched to a gene: 11. This CDR3 comprises 15 residues. Germline V gives CDR1 SGHRS, CDR2 YFSETQ. The CDR3 reads CASSFTANTGGEQFF. The CDR3 DNA reads TGCGCCAGCAGCTTCACGGCCAATACGGGGGGTGAGCAGTTCTTC.

This rearrangement joins TRBV3-1 (or the pseudogene TRBV3-2) to TRBJ1-2; D gene uncertain. Trimming stripped 0 bases from V and 6 bases from J, with 14 bases between. Germline CDR1 reads LGHDT; CDR2 reads YNNKEL (reference sequence). The CDR3 is made up of 15 amino acids. This CDR3 reads CASSQDNLGLDGYTF. CDR3 DNA sequence: TGTGCCAGCAGCCAAGATAATCTCGGGTTGGATGGCTACACCTTC.

The rearrangement links TRBV27 to TRBJ1-2; 9 bases agree with TRBD1. Germline lookup yields CDR1 MNHEY and CDR2 SMNVEV (reference sequence). Trimming at V came to 8 bases and at J to 2 bases, leaving 6 bases not matched to a gene. The CDR3 covers 14 residues. CDR3 nucleotide sequence: TGTGCCAGCGGGTGGGACAGGGTCAACTATGGCTACACCTTC. This gives the protein CASGWDRVNYGYTF.

This clone was seen once. The CDR3 reads CASSMTSGGPYQETQYF. CDR3 coding DNA: TGTGCCAGTAGTATGACTAGCGGGGGTCCGTACCAAGAGACCCAGTACTTC. The chain joins TRBV19 to TRBJ2-5, with 12 bases lining up with TRBD2. The CDR3 contains 17 residues. V was pared by 3 bases and J by 0 bases, with 5 bases of the junction left unmatched. Germline values: CDR1 LNHDA, CDR2 SQIVND (reference sequence).

This chain joins TRBV9 and TRBJ2-5, with TRBD1 matching over 8 bases. This CDR3 is built from 15 residues. V gave up 4 bases and J gave up 0 bases; unmatched junction bases: 5. Per germline, CDR1 SGDLS and CDR2 YYNGEE. CDR3 bases: TGTGCCAGCAGCTTACGGACAGGGAACCAAGAGACCCAGTACTTC. This codes for CASSLRTGNQETQYF.

This clone occurred once. The J gene is TRBJ1-1, the V gene TRBV5-8; possibly TRBD1 for D (6 bases). Germline CDR1 reads SGHTS; CDR2 reads YDEGEE. This CDR3 is built from 15 residues. The ends were cut back, 6 bases at V and 0 bases at J, with 15 bases in the middle. CDR3 in amino acids: CASIPRGSLNTEAFF. The DNA of the CDR3 is TGTGCCAGCATTCCCAGGGGCAGCCTGAACACTGAAGCTTTCTTT.

V usage is TRBV7-9 and J usage is TRBJ1-5; D might be TRBD1 (5 bases). Per germline, CDR1 SEHNR and CDR2 FQNEAQ (reference sequence). Trimming took off 0 bases at V and 10 bases at J, with 13 bases between the two ends. The CDR3 has 14 amino acids. The CDR3 nucleotides are TGTGCCAGCAGCTTAGCCAGGGATATCGAACCCCAGCATTTT. This codes for CASSLARDIEPQHF.

This clone was observed once. The J gene is TRBJ1-3, the V gene TRBV9; 7 bases line up with TRBD1. The CDR3 is 15 amino acids. V shed 3 bases and J 3 bases; nucleotides not matched to a gene: 6. Germline-derived CDR1 and CDR2 are SGDLS and YYNGEE. CDR3 nucleotide sequence: TGTGCCAGCAGCGCCGAAGGGGGCTTTGGAAACACCATATATTTT. Its translation is CASSAEGGFGNTIYF. Combining the CDR3 with reference TRBV9 and TRBJ1-3 gives the whole variable domain DSGVTQTPKHLITATGQRVTLRCSPRSGDLSVYWYQQSLDQGLQFLIQYYNGEERAKGNILERFSAQQFPDLHSELNLSSLELGDSALYFCASSAEGGFGNTIYFGEGSWLTVV.

This chain joins TRBV21-1 and TRBJ1-2. TRBV21-1 is labeled a pseudogene. The CDR3 runs 12 residues. The CDR3 coding sequence is TGTGCCAGCAGCAAGCGGGCAGATGGCTACACCTTC. Its protein product is CASSKRADGYTF.

This sequence joins TRBV18 and TRBJ2-7, with D maybe TRBD1 (5 bases). V shed 6 bases and J shed 0 bases, with 12 bases lying between them. From germline, CDR1 is KGHSH and CDR2 LQKENI. The CDR3 extends over 14 amino acids. CDR3 in amino acids: CASSRQPSSYEQYF. CDR3 bases: TGTGCCAGCTCGCGACAGCCAAGCTCCTACGAGCAGTACTTC.

The CDR3 spells CASSVTGSYEQYF. The CDR3 bases are TGTGCCAGCAGCGTTACAGGGTCCTACGAGCAGTACTTC. The chain has TRBV5-4 and TRBJ2-7; TRBD1 is a possible D gene (6 bases). Germline CDR1 SGHNT, CDR2 YYREEE (reference sequence). CDR3 length: 13 amino acids. With 4 bases removed from V and 1 base from J, the gap between germline ends came to 9 bases.

The gene calls are TRBV3-1 (or the pseudogene TRBV3-2) and TRBJ1-1, with TRBD1 matching 10 bases. CDR1 and CDR2 (germline): LGHDT, YNNKEL (reference sequence). V lost 5 bases, J lost 5 bases, and 5 bases stayed unmatched. The CDR3 sequence is 14 residues long. Written as DNA, the CDR3 is TGTGCCAGCAGCAAAAGACAGGGGGCGACTGAAGCTTTCTTT. Translation gives CASSKRQGATEAFF.

This clone turned up a few times. The chain uses TRBV30 and TRBJ1-1; TRBD1 matches 9 bases. CDR1 and CDR2 from the germline V gene are GTSNPN and SVGIG (reference sequence). This CDR3 has 15 amino acids. Germline trimming cut 2 bases from V and 0 bases from J; bases unmatched to any gene: 4. This CDR3 reads CAWSWGQGLNTEAFF. DNA of the CDR3: TGTGCCTGGAGTTGGGGACAGGGCCTGAACACTGAAGCTTTCTTT.

The chain joins TRBV27 to TRBJ2-7; maybe TRBD1 (5 bases). V lost 3 bases, J lost 3 bases, and 9 bases lay in between. CDR3 length: 13 residues. Germline assignment: CDR1 MNHEY and CDR2 SMNVEV (reference sequence). CDR3 nucleotides: TGTGCCAGCAGTTTTTCAGGGAACTACGAGCAGTACTTC. Amino acids: CASSFSGNYEQYF.

The chain combines TRBV27 with TRBJ2-7; TRBD2 matches at 7 bases. This CDR3 has 13 amino acids. Trimming took 4 bases from V and 6 from J; bases not matched to a gene: 6. The V gene's germline CDR1 is MNHEY and CDR2 SMNVEV (reference sequence). DNA for the CDR3: TGTGCCAGCAGTTGGATCCGCGGGGGCGAGCAGTACTTC. Translated, it gives CASSWIRGGEQYF.

In nucleotides, the CDR3 is TGCGCCAGCAGCCAAGTCCCGGGAGGGGGTAACATTCAGTACTTC. It encodes CASSQVPGGGNIQYF. The genes are TRBV4-1 and TRBJ2-4; 8 nucleotides agree with TRBD2. This CDR3 has 15 amino acids. V trimming: 1 base; J trimming: 7 bases; junction bases outside the gene matches: 6. The V gene's germline CDR1 is MGHRA and CDR2 YSYEKL.

The chain couples TRBV4-1 to TRBJ1-1; no reliable D call. Deletions cut 2 bases from V and 3 bases from J, with 16 bases between. Per the germline V gene, CDR1 is MGHRA and CDR2 is YSYEKL. This CDR3 is built from 16 residues. Written as DNA, the CDR3 is TGCGCCAGCAGCCAATCGGGATTGCTTAAGGACACTGAAGCTTTCTTT. Amino acid sequence: CASSQSGLLKDTEAFF.

V usage is TRBV10-1 and J usage is TRBJ1-2; D call uncertain. The CDR3 sequence is 12 residues long. Trimming pared 3 bases from V and 4 bases from J, leaving 6 bases between. Germline-derived CDR1 and CDR2 are WNHNN and SYGVQD (reference sequence). CDR3: CASSDGPYGYTF. The CDR3 bases are TGCGCCAGCAGTGATGGCCCCTATGGCTACACCTTC.

This chain uses TRBV28 with TRBJ2-7, with TRBD2 matching over 11 bases. The germline V gene has CDR1 MDHEN and CDR2 SYDVKM. This CDR3 contains 14 residues. V gave up 6 bases and J gave up 2 bases; unmatched junction bases: 3. As DNA, the CDR3 is TGTGCCAGCAGCTTTAGCGGGGGGGCCTACGAGCAGTACTTC. Its protein is CASSFSGGAYEQYF.